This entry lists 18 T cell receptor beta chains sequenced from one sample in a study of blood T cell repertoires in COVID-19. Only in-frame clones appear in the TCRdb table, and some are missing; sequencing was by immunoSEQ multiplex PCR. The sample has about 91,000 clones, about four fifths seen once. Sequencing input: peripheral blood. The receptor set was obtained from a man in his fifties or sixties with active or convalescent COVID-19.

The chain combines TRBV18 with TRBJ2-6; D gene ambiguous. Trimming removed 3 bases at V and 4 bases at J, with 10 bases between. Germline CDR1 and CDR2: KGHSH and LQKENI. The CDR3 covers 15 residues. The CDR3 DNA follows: TGTGCCAGCTCACCCCCGGTCCGCGGGGCCAACGTCCTGACTTTC. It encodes CASSPPVRGANVLTF.

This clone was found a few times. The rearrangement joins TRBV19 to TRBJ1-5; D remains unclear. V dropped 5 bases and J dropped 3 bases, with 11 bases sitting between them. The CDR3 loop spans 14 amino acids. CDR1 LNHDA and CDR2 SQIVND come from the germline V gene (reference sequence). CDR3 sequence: CASSVREINQPQHF. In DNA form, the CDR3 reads TGTGCCAGTAGTGTGAGAGAGATCAATCAGCCCCAGCATTTT. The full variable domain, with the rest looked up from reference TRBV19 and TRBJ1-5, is DGGITQSPKYLFRKEGQNVTLSCEQNLNHDAMYWYRQDPGQGLRLIYYSQIVNDFQKGDIAEGYSVSREKKESFPLTVTSAQKNPTAFYLCASSVREINQPQHFGDGTRLSIL.

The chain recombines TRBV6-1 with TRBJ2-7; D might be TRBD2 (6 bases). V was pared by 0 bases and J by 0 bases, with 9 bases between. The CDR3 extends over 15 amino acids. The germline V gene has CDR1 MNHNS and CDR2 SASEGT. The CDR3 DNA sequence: TGTGCCAGCAGTGAAGCGGACTACAGCTCCTACGAGCAGTACGTC. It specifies CASSEADYSSYEQYV.

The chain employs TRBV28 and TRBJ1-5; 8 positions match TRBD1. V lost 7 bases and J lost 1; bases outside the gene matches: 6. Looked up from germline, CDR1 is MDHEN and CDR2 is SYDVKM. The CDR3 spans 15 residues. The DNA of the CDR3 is TGTGCCAGCATCTTACAGGGGGGGAGCAATCAGCCCCAGCATTTT. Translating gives CASILQGGSNQPQHF.

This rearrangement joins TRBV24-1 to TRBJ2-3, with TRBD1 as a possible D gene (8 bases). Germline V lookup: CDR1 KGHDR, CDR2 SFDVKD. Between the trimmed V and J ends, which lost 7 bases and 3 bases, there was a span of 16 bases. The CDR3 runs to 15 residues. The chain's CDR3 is CATSNRGGETDTQYF. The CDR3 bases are TGTGCCACCAGCAACAGGGGGGGAGAGACAGATACGCAGTATTTT.

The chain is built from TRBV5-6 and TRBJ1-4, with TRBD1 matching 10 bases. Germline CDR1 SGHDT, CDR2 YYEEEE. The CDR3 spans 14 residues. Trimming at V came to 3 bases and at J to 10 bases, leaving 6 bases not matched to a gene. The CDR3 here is CASSSGQGIGKLFF. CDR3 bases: TGTGCCAGCAGCTCGGGACAGGGGATTGGAAAACTGTTTTTT.

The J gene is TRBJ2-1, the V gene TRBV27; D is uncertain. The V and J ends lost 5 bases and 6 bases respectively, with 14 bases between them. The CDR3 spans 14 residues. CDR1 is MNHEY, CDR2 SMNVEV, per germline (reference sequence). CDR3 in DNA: TGTGCCAGCAGTGGCGCGACTTCCACCAATGAGCAGTTCTTC. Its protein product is CASSGATSTNEQFF.

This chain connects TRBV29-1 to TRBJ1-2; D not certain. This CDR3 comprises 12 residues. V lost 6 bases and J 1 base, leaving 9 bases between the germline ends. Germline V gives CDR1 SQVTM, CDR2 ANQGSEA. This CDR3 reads CSVGGSNYGYTF. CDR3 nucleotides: TGCAGCGTGGGAGGGAGTAACTATGGCTACACCTTC.

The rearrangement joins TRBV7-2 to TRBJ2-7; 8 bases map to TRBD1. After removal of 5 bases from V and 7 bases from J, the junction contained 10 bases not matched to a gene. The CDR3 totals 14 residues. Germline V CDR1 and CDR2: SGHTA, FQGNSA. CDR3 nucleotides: TGTGCCAGCAGCCCCCGACAGGGGTCGGGAGAGCAGTACTTC. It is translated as CASSPRQGSGEQYF.

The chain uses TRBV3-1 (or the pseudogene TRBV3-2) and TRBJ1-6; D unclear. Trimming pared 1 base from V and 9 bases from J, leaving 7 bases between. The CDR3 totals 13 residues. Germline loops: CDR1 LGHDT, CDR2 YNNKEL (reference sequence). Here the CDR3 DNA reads TGTGCCAGCAGCCAAGGGTCGGGTTCACCCCTCCACTTT. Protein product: CASSQGSGSPLHF.

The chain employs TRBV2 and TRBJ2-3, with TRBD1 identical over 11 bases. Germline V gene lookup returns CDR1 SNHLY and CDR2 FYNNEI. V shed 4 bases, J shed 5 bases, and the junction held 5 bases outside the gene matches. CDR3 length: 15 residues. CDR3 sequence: CASSGDRGIGDTQYF. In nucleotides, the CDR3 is TGTGCCAGCAGTGGGGACAGGGGGATAGGAGATACGCAGTATTTT.

CDR3 loop: CASSPGLYEQFF. As DNA, the CDR3 is TGTGCCAGCAGCCCAGGACTTTATGAGCAGTTCTTC. The rearrangement links TRBV11-2 to TRBJ2-1; TRBD2 might be the D (5 bases). The length of the CDR3 is 12 residues. Trimming removed 5 bases from V and 8 bases from J, with 10 bases in between. Per germline, CDR1 SGHAT and CDR2 FQNNGV.

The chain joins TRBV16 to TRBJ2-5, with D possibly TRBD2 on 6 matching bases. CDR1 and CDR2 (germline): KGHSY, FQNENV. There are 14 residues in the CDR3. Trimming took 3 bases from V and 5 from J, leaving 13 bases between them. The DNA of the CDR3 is TGTGCCAGCAGCCACCGGACGGCGGGGGAGACCCAGTACTTC. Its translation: CASSHRTAGETQYF. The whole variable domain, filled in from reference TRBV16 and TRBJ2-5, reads GEEVAQTPKHLVRGEGQKAKLYCAPIKGHSYVFWYQQVLKNEFKFLISFQNENVFDETGMPKERFSAKCLPNSPCSLEIQATKLEDSAVYFCASSHRTAGETQYFGPGTRLLVL.

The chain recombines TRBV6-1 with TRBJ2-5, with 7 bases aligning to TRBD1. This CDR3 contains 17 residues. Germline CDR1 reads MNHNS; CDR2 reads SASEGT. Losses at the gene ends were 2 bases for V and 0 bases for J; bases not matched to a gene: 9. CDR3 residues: CASSEQDRNLYQETQYF. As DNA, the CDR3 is TGTGCCAGCAGTGAACAGGACAGGAATCTGTACCAAGAGACCCAGTACTTC.

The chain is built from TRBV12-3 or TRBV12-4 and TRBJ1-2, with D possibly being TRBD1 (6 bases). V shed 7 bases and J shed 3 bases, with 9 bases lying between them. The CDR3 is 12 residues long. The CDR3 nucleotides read TGTGCCAGCACCGACAGGTACTATGGCTACACCTTC. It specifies CASTDRYYGYTF.

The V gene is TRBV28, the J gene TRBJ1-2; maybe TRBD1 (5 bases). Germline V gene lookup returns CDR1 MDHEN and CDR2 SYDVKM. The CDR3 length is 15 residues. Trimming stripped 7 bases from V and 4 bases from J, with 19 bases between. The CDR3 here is CASTDRVGESYGYTF. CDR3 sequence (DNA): TGTGCCAGCACCGACAGAGTAGGTGAGAGCTATGGCTACACCTTC.

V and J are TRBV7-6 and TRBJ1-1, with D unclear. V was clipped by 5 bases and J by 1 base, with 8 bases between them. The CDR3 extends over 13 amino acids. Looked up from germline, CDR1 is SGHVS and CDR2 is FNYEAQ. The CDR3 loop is CASSKDTNTEAFF. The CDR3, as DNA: TGTGCCAGCAGCAAAGACACGAACACTGAAGCTTTCTTT.

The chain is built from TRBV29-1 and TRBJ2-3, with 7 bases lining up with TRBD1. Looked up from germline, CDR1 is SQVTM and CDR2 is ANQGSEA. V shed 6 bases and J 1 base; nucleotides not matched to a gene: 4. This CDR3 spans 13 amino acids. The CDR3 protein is CSVRGIGTDTQYF. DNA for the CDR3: TGCAGCGTCAGGGGGATCGGCACAGATACGCAGTATTTT.